These T cell receptor beta chains were read from a single sample in a study of cytotoxic CD8 clonotypes in ibrutinib-treated CLL. TCRdb's table, derived via immunoSEQ multiplex PCR, lists solely in-frame clones and lacks some. Among about 84,000 clones listed, 70% to 90% were seen once. Specimen: PBMCs, collected before ibrutinib treatment. All receptors derive from a human donor with chronic lymphocytic leukemia. CDR3s include the opening cysteine and the closing phenylalanine or tryptophan. Each record gives: J gene, clone size, D gene, V gene, CDR3 DNA, CDR3 protein. D genes are given only for firm matches. Clone size appears in some rows only: once, few, many, or a class for an expanded clone.

j_call: TRBJ1-4; clone_size: NA; d_call: NA; v_call: TRBV19; cdr3_nt: TGTGCCAGTAGTATGACCCACTCTGAAAAACTGTTTTTT; cdr3_aa: CASSMTHSEKLFF
j_call: TRBJ2-3; clone_size: NA; d_call: NA; v_call: TRBV5-1; cdr3_nt: TGCGCCAGCAGGTTGACGGGGCTTAGCACAGATACGCAGTATTTT; cdr3_aa: CASRLTGLSTDTQYF
j_call: TRBJ1-5; clone_size: NA; d_call: NA; v_call: TRBV2; cdr3_nt: TGTGCCAGCAGACAGGGACGATTGGGTCAGCCCCAGCATTTT; cdr3_aa: CASRQGRLGQPQHF
j_call: TRBJ1-1; clone_size: NA; d_call: TRBD1; v_call: TRBV11-3; cdr3_nt: TGTGCCAGCATGCAGGGGGCGAACTTGAACACTGAAGCTTTCTTT; cdr3_aa: CASMQGANLNTEAFF
j_call: TRBJ2-5; clone_size: NA; d_call: NA; v_call: TRBV5-5; cdr3_nt: TGTGCCAGCACCCAATCCGGGGAGCAGACCCAGTACTTC; cdr3_aa: CASTQSGEQTQYF
j_call: TRBJ1-4; clone_size: NA; d_call: NA; v_call: TRBV5-1; cdr3_nt: TGCGCCAGCAGCCTCGAGGGGATTGGTGAAAAACTGTTTTTT; cdr3_aa: CASSLEGIGEKLFF
j_call: TRBJ1-2; clone_size: NA; d_call: NA; v_call: TRBV27; cdr3_nt: TGTGCCAGCAGTTTATCCGGGACGAACTATGGCTACACCTTC; cdr3_aa: CASSLSGTNYGYTF
j_call: TRBJ2-3; clone_size: NA; d_call: TRBD1; v_call: TRBV5-1; cdr3_nt: TGCGCCAGCAGCGGATGGGACAGGGAAGATACGCAGTATTTT; cdr3_aa: CASSGWDREDTQYF
j_call: TRBJ2-1; clone_size: once; d_call: NA; v_call: TRBV9; cdr3_nt: TGTGCCAGCAGCGCCTTCGGGACTGACAACAATGAGCAGTTCTTC; cdr3_aa: CASSAFGTDNNEQFF
j_call: TRBJ1-5; clone_size: NA; d_call: NA; v_call: TRBV25-1; cdr3_nt: TGTGCCAGCAGACAGGGTACTAATCAGCCCCAGCATTTT; cdr3_aa: CASRQGTNQPQHF
j_call: TRBJ2-3; clone_size: NA; d_call: NA; v_call: TRBV6-9; cdr3_nt: TGTGCCAGCAGTTATCCCGTCAGGGACGAGAAAACAGATACGCAGTATTTT; cdr3_aa: CASSYPVRDEKTDTQYF
j_call: TRBJ2-7; clone_size: once; d_call: NA; v_call: TRBV29-1; cdr3_nt: TGCAGCGTTGATCAGGGAAGAAACGAGCAGTACTTC; cdr3_aa: CSVDQGRNEQYF
j_call: TRBJ1-1; clone_size: NA; d_call: NA; v_call: TRBV6-4; cdr3_nt: TGTGCCAGCAGTGAATTGGTTGCGGGGGGTTTCACTGAAGCTTTCTTT; cdr3_aa: CASSELVAGGFTEAFF
j_call: TRBJ1-2; clone_size: once; d_call: NA; v_call: TRBV7-3; cdr3_nt: TGTGCCAGCAGCCCGCAGGGGCAGGGACCGAACTATGGCTACACCTTC; cdr3_aa: CASSPQGQGPNYGYTF
j_call: TRBJ2-1; clone_size: NA; d_call: NA; v_call: TRBV30; cdr3_nt: TGTGCCTGGAGTCTGCCCTGGATAACCTATGAGCAGTTCTTC; cdr3_aa: CAWSLPWITYEQFF
j_call: TRBJ1-5; clone_size: once; d_call: TRBD1; v_call: TRBV30; cdr3_nt: TGTGCCTGGAGTGGGTTTAGATACGGGACAGGTCTGCGTCAGCCCCAGCATTTT; cdr3_aa: CAWSGFRYGTGLRQPQHF
j_call: TRBJ2-1; clone_size: NA; d_call: NA; v_call: TRBV18; cdr3_nt: TGTGCCAGCTCACCAACCGGACGGGGGACCAACAATGAGCAGTTCTTC; cdr3_aa: CASSPTGRGTNNEQFF
j_call: TRBJ1-1; clone_size: NA; d_call: TRBD1; v_call: TRBV19; cdr3_nt: TGTGCCAGTAGCATCCCAGGGACAGGGAACACTGAAGCTTTCTTT; cdr3_aa: CASSIPGTGNTEAFF
j_call: TRBJ1-4; clone_size: NA; d_call: NA; v_call: TRBV27; cdr3_nt: TGTGCCAGCAGCGAACTAAAACGTAGGACAGTGTTTTCTGAAAAACTGTTTTTT; cdr3_aa: CASSELKRRTVFSEKLFF
j_call: TRBJ1-1; clone_size: NA; d_call: NA; v_call: TRBV27; cdr3_nt: TGTGCCAGCAGTTTGTCAGGGAGCCGAGCTTTCTTT; cdr3_aa: CASSLSGSRAFF
j_call: TRBJ2-5; clone_size: once; d_call: NA; v_call: TRBV7-9; cdr3_nt: TGTGCCAGCAGCTTAGCGCTCGGGCAGAGGTACCAAGAGACCCAGTACTTC; cdr3_aa: CASSLALGQRYQETQYF
j_call: TRBJ1-2; clone_size: NA; d_call: NA; v_call: TRBV6-5; cdr3_nt: TGTGCCAGCAGTTACGGCCAGGATAACTATGGCTACACCTTC; cdr3_aa: CASSYGQDNYGYTF